This record covers a single T cell receptor beta chain. This clonotype showed up many times. This clone's antigen is unknown. No base quality information exists; no much larger clone differs at one position. The CDR1 and CDR2 encoded by the germline V gene are MDHEN and SYDVKM. From its cysteine to its phenylalanine, the CDR3 spans 15 amino acids. The kept DNA is CDR3 alone, 45 bases in frame from the first base. The germline V end is reduced by 5 bases and the J end by 5 bases; junction bases left unmatched: 8. This record comes from a study of CD8 T cells in ankylosing spondylitis (TCRdb year 2017). Looking at the study overall: T cell receptor beta repertoires were profiled in healthy donors and ankylosing spondylitis patients so that disease-linked TCR variants could be found. In total, the full study cohort was made up of roughly 110 healthy donors and some 26 ankylosing spondylitis patients. Samples of peripheral blood were taken, and for ankylosing spondylitis patients, synovial fluid was collected as well.

The paper's findings and limits, for the study overall: The disease-linked clones showed a CD8+ phenotype and occurred at relatively low frequencies in peripheral blood. Blood from ankylosing spondylitis patients appeared to be characterized by a TCR beta motif composed of 7 to 9 highly homologous amino acid variants. Significant enrichment of the disease-linked clones was reported in matched synovial fluid samples from ankylosing spondylitis patients. Some TCR beta motif variants had previously been reported in synovial fluid and blood of reactive arthritis patients, which suggested common disease-initiation mechanisms.

Sequencer: Illumina HiSeq 2500. Quantitative 5'-RACE with molecular barcodes was used to prepare TCR beta libraries. For the original study's pipeline: A new computational method based on a probabilistic model of VDJ rearrangement was used to identify disease-linked TCR variants. TCRdb trimmed public reads at Q25 via fastp, called clones via MiXCR and kept in-frame beta chains. Each CDR3 protein gets just one entry, which takes the most common genes and DNA from the rows behind it. The V and J calls, along with clone size, are taken from TCRdb and not from the paper's own processing. The sample data list 130,000 or so distinct CDR3 sequences, and about 6.5% of these were observed just once. The ten largest make up 12% of the sample.

This receptor was identified in a male donor with ankylosing spondylitis or in good health (not recorded which). The sequenced material came from blood, either unsorted or a sorted T cell fraction (not recorded which). The V and J segments used are TRBV28 and TRBJ2-5; TRBD1 fits 10 bases in the junction. The CDR3 region: CASSPGTGDRETQYF. In nucleotide form, the sequence is TGTGCCAGCAGTCCGGGGACAGGGGATAGGGAGACCCAGTACTTC.